Following are 9 T cell receptor beta chains from one sample sequenced in a study of blood T cell repertoires in COVID-19. The assay was immunoSEQ multiplex PCR, and TCRdb's table has in-frame clones only and misses some. Of over 200,000 clones listed, over 75% are singletons. The sample taken for sequencing was peripheral blood. Source of these receptors: a woman aged 40 to 50 with acute or convalescent COVID-19.

The chain is built from TRBV5-6 and TRBJ1-2; D gene unclear. The CDR3 contains 13 residues. The germline V gene encodes CDR1 SGHDT and CDR2 YYEEEE. V lost 5 bases and J 4 bases, leaving 12 bases between the germline ends. CDR3 in DNA: TGTGCCAGCAGTCTCGGCGGATTCTATGGCTACACCTTC. It specifies CASSLGGFYGYTF.

The V and J genes are TRBV7-8 and TRBJ1-1; 7 nucleotides line up with TRBD1. Unmatched junction bases numbered 6, after V lost 5 bases and J lost 3 bases. Germline V lookup: CDR1 SGHVS, CDR2 FQNEAQ. This CDR3 is 14 amino acids long. This chain's CDR3 is CASSPGQRYTEAFF. CDR3 DNA: TGTGCCAGCAGCCCGGGACAGAGATACACTGAAGCTTTCTTT.

The rearrangement joins TRBV4-1 to TRBJ1-5, with D perhaps TRBD1 (5 bases). The CDR3 has 16 amino acids. The V gene's germline CDR1 is MGHRA and CDR2 YSYEKL. V gave up 3 bases and J gave up 4 bases, with 16 bases separating them. CDR3 coding DNA: TGCGCCAGCAGCCATTTTCCCTTGGGGCCTAATCAGCCCCAGCATTTT. Translating gives CASSHFPLGPNQPQHF.

J is TRBJ2-2 and V is TRBV29-1; 8 positions agree with TRBD1. CDR1 is SQVTM, CDR2 ANQGSEA, per germline. After removal of 5 bases from V and 1 base from J, the junction contained 6 bases not matched to a gene. The CDR3 runs 15 residues. The DNA of the CDR3 is TGCAGCGTTTCCGATGGGACAGGGAACACCGGGGAGCTGTTTTTT. Protein product: CSVSDGTGNTGELFF.

V gene TRBV19 combines with J gene TRBJ1-1; maybe TRBD1 (5 bases). Trimming left V 3 bases short and J 5 bases short, with 16 bases between. Germline values: CDR1 LNHDA, CDR2 SQIVND (reference sequence). This CDR3 comprises 15 residues. DNA of the CDR3: TGTGCCAGTAGTATCGGCGGGGGGATTAGGACTGAAGCTTTCTTT. This translates into CASSIGGGIRTEAFF.

The chain joins TRBV12-3 or TRBV12-4 to TRBJ1-1, with 8 bases identical to TRBD1. This CDR3 has 13 residues. With 8 bases clipped from V and 1 base from J, the junction kept 3 bases outside the gene matches. The CDR3 DNA follows: TGTGCCAGCCGGGGACAGGAGAACACTGAAGCTTTCTTT. Its translation is CASRGQENTEAFF.

The chain uses TRBV6-5 and TRBJ1-4; no firm D call. V was clipped by 7 bases and J by 5 bases, with 17 bases between them. This CDR3 comprises 15 residues. Germline V gene sequence: CDR1 MNHEY, CDR2 SVGAGI. CDR3 bases: TGTGCCAGCATGAGGTTGTCGAGCAGAAATGAAAAACTGTTTTTT. It translates to CASMRLSSRNEKLFF.

The V and J genes are TRBV6-2 or TRBV6-3 and TRBJ1-2; 8 bases fit TRBD1. V shed 4 bases and J 4 bases; nucleotides not matched to a gene: 5. From germline, CDR1 is MNHEY and CDR2 SVGEGT. The CDR3 length is 14 residues. The CDR3 here is CASSLGRGPYGYTF. The CDR3 nucleotides are TGTGCCAGCAGTTTAGGCAGGGGGCCCTATGGCTACACCTTC.

This rearrangement joins TRBV19 to TRBJ1-5; 7 nucleotides agree with TRBD1. With 5 bases clipped from V and 0 bases from J, the junction kept 7 bases outside the gene matches. Germline CDR1 and CDR2: LNHDA and SQIVND (reference sequence). The CDR3 is 16 residues long. The CDR3 DNA sequence: TGTGCCAGTAGTTCGACAGGGATTCATAGCAATCAGCCCCAGCATTTT. This encodes CASSSTGIHSNQPQHF.